These T cell receptor beta chains were read from a single sample in a study of response to subunit inactivated influenza vaccine. TCRdb re-derived calls from the RT-PCR reads in MiXCR, one entry per CDR3 protein. This table holds hundreds of thousands of distinct CDR3 sequences, roughly 15% found once. Sample: PBMCs from blood, taken 14 to 15 days before vaccination. The source of these receptors is a man aged 50 or older who received an inactivated influenza vaccine. Each CDR3 is given with its conserved first and last residue. D genes are given only for firm matches. Clone size is shown for a subset of rows, as once, few, many or a class of expanded clone.

abundance	v_gene	j_gene	d_gene	CDR3nt	CDR3aa
once	TRBV20-1	TRBJ2-7	TRBD1	TGCAGTGGTCGGGGACAGGGATTCTACGAGCAGTACTTC	CSGRGQGFYEQYF
NA	TRBV13	TRBJ2-2	NA	TGTGCCAGCAGCCCCGGCGGCGGGTGGGGCGGGGAGCTGTTTTTT	CASSPGGGWGGELFF
NA	TRBV6-1	TRBJ2-3	NA	TGTGCCAGCAGTGGACCTTACAGCACAGATACGCAGTATTTT	CASSGPYSTDTQYF
few	TRBV12-3/TRBV12-4	TRBJ1-1	NA	TGTGCCAGCAGTTCTTGGGCCGGGAACACTGAAGCTTTCTTT	CASSSWAGNTEAFF
many	TRBV28	TRBJ2-7	NA	TGTGCCAGCAGTGAACAGGGTTTCGAGCAGTACTTC	CASSEQGFEQYF
few	TRBV7-9	TRBJ2-1	NA	TGTGCCAGCAGCTTAGAGCTAAAAAATGAGCAGTTCTTC	CASSLELKNEQFF
few	TRBV20-1	TRBJ2-2	NA	TGCAGTGCTAGAGATTCGCGGGGGCTGAACACCGGGGAGCTGTTTTTT	CSARDSRGLNTGELFF
few	TRBV5-1	TRBJ2-5	NA	TGCGCCAGCAGCTTGACGCCAGGGAACCAAGAGACCCAGTACTTC	CASSLTPGNQETQYF
few	TRBV12-3/TRBV12-4	TRBJ1-1	NA	TGTGCCAGCAGTTTACGGTGGACTGAAGCTTTCTTT	CASSLRWTEAFF
many	TRBV2	TRBJ1-6	TRBD1	TGTGCCAGCAAGCTGGACAGGGCCAATTCACCCCTCCACTTT	CASKLDRANSPLHF
few	TRBV4-1	TRBJ2-1	TRBD2	TGCGCCAGCAGCCCTAAGACTAGCGGGGGGTACAATGAGCAGTTCTTC	CASSPKTSGGYNEQFF
many	TRBV20-1	TRBJ2-3	TRBD1	TGCAGTGCTAGAAGGGCAGGGGGCGTCACAGATACGCAGTATTTT	CSARRAGGVTDTQYF
NA	TRBV6-1	TRBJ2-1	TRBD1	TGTGCCAGCAGCAACCCGGGACAGGGCTCTAGCTCCTACAATGAGCAGTTCTTC	CASSNPGQGSSSYNEQFF
NA	TRBV4-3	TRBJ1-5	NA	TGCGCCAGCAGCCAAGGAGCAGGGGTTAGCAATCAGCCCCAGCATTTT	CASSQGAGVSNQPQHF
NA	TRBV4-1	TRBJ2-1	TRBD1	TGCGCCAGCAGCCAAGGAGCCGGGACAGGGGGTAACAATGAGCAGTTCTTC	CASSQGAGTGGNNEQFF
few	TRBV20-1	TRBJ2-1	TRBD2	TGCAGTGCTAGATCATACCTGACTAGCGGGAGGAATGAGCAGTTCTTC	CSARSYLTSGRNEQFF
few	TRBV5-1	TRBJ2-2	NA	TGCGCCAGCAGCATACAGGGACCCCGGACCAACACCGGGGAGCTGTTTTTT	CASSIQGPRTNTGELFF
NA	TRBV30	TRBJ1-1	NA	TGTGCCGGAACGGAGATCTTGAACACTGAAGCTTTCTTT	CAGTEILNTEAFF
NA	TRBV12-3/TRBV12-4	TRBJ2-4	NA	TGTGCCAGCAGCCCCCCGGGAACTCTAGCCAAAAACATTCAGTACTTC	CASSPPGTLAKNIQYF
few	TRBV12-3/TRBV12-4	TRBJ2-3	NA	TGTGCCAGCAGTCAATACGGAACGTCTAGCACAGATACGCAGTATTTT	CASSQYGTSSTDTQYF
NA	TRBV6-5	TRBJ2-7	NA	TGTGCCAGCAGTTACTCTTACAGGCCGATCTACGAGCAGTACTTC	CASSYSYRPIYEQYF
NA	TRBV5-1	TRBJ2-7	NA	TGCGCCAGCAGCTTGGCAGCCGGAATGCAAAAGACCTACGAGCAGTACTTC	CASSLAAGMQKTYEQYF
NA	TRBV16	TRBJ1-2	NA	TGTGCCAGCAGCCCCTTTGCAGGGAACTATGGCTACACCTTC	CASSPFAGNYGYTF
few	TRBV7-8	TRBJ2-1	NA	TGTGCCAGCAGCTTAGTTCGTTGGCCAGGGTCGGACAATGAGCAGTTCTTC	CASSLVRWPGSDNEQFF
NA	TRBV20-1	TRBJ1-1	NA	TGCAGTGCTAGCGTGGGGAACACTGAAGCTTTCTTT	CSASVGNTEAFF
NA	TRBV7-2	TRBJ1-1	TRBD1	TGTGCCAGCAGCTTAGTTGGGACAGGGTCCTCTGAAGCTTTCTTT	CASSLVGTGSSEAFF
few	TRBV30	TRBJ2-5	TRBD2	TGTGCCTGGAGGAAAGGACTAGCGGGAGAGACCCAGTACTTC	CAWRKGLAGETQYF
few	TRBV25-1	TRBJ1-6	NA	TGTGCCAGCAGTGACGGACACATTAGCTCCTATAATTCACCCCTCCACTTT	CASSDGHISSYNSPLHF
NA	TRBV12-3/TRBV12-4	TRBJ2-2	NA	TGTGCCAGCAGTTTAGGTGTCAGGACCGACACCGGGGAGCTGTTTTTT	CASSLGVRTDTGELFF
few	TRBV20-1	TRBJ2-2	TRBD1	TGCAGTGCTACACTGACAGGGACCGGGGAGCTGTTTTTT	CSATLTGTGELFF
many	TRBV20-1	TRBJ2-7	TRBD1	TGCAGGGGGGACAGGGGTAAAGAGCAGTACTTC	CRGDRGKEQYF
NA	TRBV7-2	TRBJ1-5	TRBD1	TGTGCCAGCAGCTCCACAGGGGTTGGCAATCAGCCCCAGCATTTT	CASSSTGVGNQPQHF
NA	TRBV7-2	TRBJ1-2	NA	TGTGCCAGCAGCTCCGCGGGGGAGGTTGGCTACACCTTC	CASSSAGEVGYTF
many	TRBV7-2	TRBJ2-1	TRBD1	TGTGCCAGCAGTTCCGGACAGGGCTCCTACAATGAGCAGTTCTTC	CASSSGQGSYNEQFF
NA	TRBV7-9	TRBJ2-1	NA	TGTGCCAGCAGCTTAGACGGACTTGAGCAGTTCTTC	CASSLDGLEQFF
NA	TRBV2	TRBJ2-1	NA	TGTGCCAGCAGTTATGTGGGCAGGAATGAGCAGTTCTTC	CASSYVGRNEQFF
NA	TRBV7-2	TRBJ2-3	TRBD2	TGTGCCAGCAGCACCACTACTAGCGGGCTTAGCACAGATACGCAGTATTTT	CASSTTTSGLSTDTQYF
once	TRBV7-9	TRBJ1-1	NA	TGTGCCAGCAGCTTCTACGGGAGAGTCACTGAAGCTTTCTTT	CASSFYGRVTEAFF
few	TRBV20-1	TRBJ2-6	TRBD1	TGCAGTGCTAGGGGGACAGGCCCTGGGGCCAACGTCCTGACTTTC	CSARGTGPGANVLTF
few	TRBV12-5	TRBJ2-5	NA	TGTGCTAGTGGTTTGGGCCTGGGGGAGACCCAGTACTTC	CASGLGLGETQYF
NA	TRBV5-1	TRBJ1-4	NA	TGCGCCAGCAGCTTTGGGCAGGCCCTTAATGAAAAACTGTTTTTT	CASSFGQALNEKLFF
NA	TRBV7-2	TRBJ1-6	NA	TGTGCCAGCAGCTTTGGACACCGGGGGAATTCACCCCTCCACTTT	CASSFGHRGNSPLHF
NA	TRBV20-1	TRBJ2-3	NA	TGCAGTGCCATCTATAGCGTAGGTACAGATACGCAGTATTTT	CSAIYSVGTDTQYF
NA	TRBV11-1	TRBJ2-7	TRBD2	TGTGCCAGCAGCTCCACTCTACTAGCGGGAGGAAGCTCCTACGAGCAGTACTTC	CASSSTLLAGGSSYEQYF
NA	TRBV5-1	TRBJ2-1	NA	TGCGCCAGCAGCTTGGGTTGGGGGCATGGTAACAATGAGCAGTTCTTC	CASSLGWGHGNNEQFF
NA	TRBV3-1	TRBJ2-1	TRBD1	TGTGCCAGCAGCTTACAGACAGGGGTCAATGAGCAGTTCTTC	CASSLQTGVNEQFF
few	TRBV5-1	TRBJ2-4	NA	TGCGCCAGCAGCTTGGCCGGGACGTTAGCCAAAAACATTCAGTACTTC	CASSLAGTLAKNIQYF
many	TRBV3-1	TRBJ2-2	NA	TGTGCCAGCAGCCAAGCAGGGAACACCGGGGAGCTGTTTTTT	CASSQAGNTGELFF
NA	TRBV20-1	TRBJ2-5	TRBD1	TGCAGTGCTAGGGACAGGGAGACCCAGTACTTC	CSARDRETQYF